This TCR beta chain is drawn from a study of identical twins. The study, taken as a whole, reports: Modelling approaches yielded underestimates of out-of-frame TCR alpha sharing between monozygotic twins. Zero-insertion findings could be partly confounded by invariant cells (MAIT and iNKT cells).

TCRdb analysed the 5' RACE reads with MiXCR anew, one entry per CDR3 protein. The data show roughly 500,000 distinct CDR3 sequences, approximately 22% seen once. This clonotype was counted ten times or more. Its antigen is undetermined. The CDR3 runs 15 residues. Trimming cost V 1 base and J 0 bases, with 8 bases left between them. Germline CDR1 reads SGHRS; CDR2 reads YFSETQ. In addition, the sample was reused for a study of T cells expressing NK-cell markers. From that second work: All TCR beta repertoires analysed originated from sorted CD3+CD56+NKG2C+, CD3+CD56+NKG2C- and CD3+CD56-NKG2C+ T cells.

Material for sequencing was CD4+ T cells sorted from blood. The sequence came from a woman younger than 30 in good health. The chain combines TRBV5-1 with TRBJ1-5; D remains ambiguous. This chain's CDR3 is CASSLTLDSNQPQHF. CDR3 sequence (DNA): TGCGCCAGCAGCTTGACACTCGATAGCAATCAGCCCCAGCATTTT.